This entry concerns a single TCR beta chain. Which antigen it targets is not known. The input lacks base qualities; no much larger clone sits a single base away. The cohort was made up of about 670 healthy bone marrow donors. At the time of sampling, all cohort members were nominally healthy, though unrecorded immune exposures were likely present. The donor tested CMV seronegative, placing the donor among the 350 or so seronegative members of the cohort. A peripheral blood sample was provided by each donor, and peripheral blood mononuclear cells were used for TCR beta sequencing. The Qiagen DNeasy Blood Extraction Kit was used to extract genomic DNA from the blood cell samples. Library generation was performed with the immunoSEQ multiplex PCR assay. For the multiplex PCR, a mixture combining 60 forward primers for TCR Vbeta segments and 13 reverse primers for TCR Jbeta segments was used. The CDR3 region of rearranged TCR beta genes was amplified from genomic DNA with a multiplex PCR assay. The amplified TCR beta libraries were sequenced on the Illumina HiSeq System as 87-base-pair reads. Under the source paper's analysis protocol: In a later analysis, tens of millions of unique TCR beta chains were counted across the roughly 700 repertoires, and about 9.9 million of these chains were shared by at least two donors. To remove PCR and sequencing errors, raw reads were error-corrected and collapsed into unique sequences using a nearest-neighbor algorithm that merged closely related sequences. To assign V, D and J gene segments, CDR3 sequences were aligned to IMGT reference sequences. Each retained sequence needed at least a six-nucleotide match to both a V gene segment and a J gene segment. Rearrangements were classified as productive when the CDR3 lacked stop codons and remained in frame with V and J, and all other rearrangements were classified as non-productive. Following IMGT convention, CDR3 was defined as the stretch from the second conserved V-encoded cysteine to the conserved J-encoded phenylalanine. Sequences without an unambiguous match to a single V gene segment were excluded from the earlier analysis of over 500 of the donors. An earlier analysis of about 590 of the donors classified V segments as functional when productive rearrangements were above 56.7% and as segregating when the standard deviation between donors was above 5%. To diagnose cytomegalovirus status from the catalog of TCR beta chain sequences, a statistical classification framework was built. In a later analysis, V and J genes were assigned by comparing TCR nucleotide sequences against IMGT/GENE-DB human TR gene sequences. The TCRdist pipeline was used in a later analysis to assign CDR3 sequences and most-parsimonious VDJ recombination scenarios. In a later analysis, each TCR beta chain was defined by its CDR3 amino acid sequence together with its V-gene family, and reads without a unique V-gene family were excluded. In a later analysis, fewer than 600 highly shared, low-generation-probability nucleotide sequences were removed to address suspected cross-contamination and a sequencing artifact. In a later analysis, a clonal expansion index for each public chain was calculated from normalized within-repertoire ranks of inferred template counts. Generation probabilities in a later analysis came from a VDJ recombination model fitted to out-of-frame rearrangements, and those results were checked against IGoR. Hypergeometric tests were used in a later analysis to score TCR-TCR, TCR-HLA and TCR-CMV co-occurrence, with a repertoire-size bias correction applied to the TCR pairs. To estimate false discovery rates, a later analysis permuted the HLA or CMV assignments 20 times. In a later analysis, co-occurring TCRs were grouped using DBSCAN, and TCRdist sequence similarity was added for clustering within HLA-allele-positive subsets. Repertoires with fewer than 30,000 or more than 120,000 public chains, plus five repertoires with anomalous nucleotide sharing, were excluded from co-occurrence clustering. TCRdb carries this immuneACCESS record with in-frame sequences only. Its versions omit some clonotypes, under half of them owing to an unresolved V gene in the studies checked, with the rest unexplained. That table gives V, J and clone size, and the DNA gave D and trimming. The sample data list under 200,000 clones, and 70% to 85% of these were observed just once. Roughly 0.76% of the sample is held by the ten biggest clonotypes.

Its CDR3 holds 15 amino acids, cysteine through phenylalanine. Only CDR3 DNA remains: 45 bases, in frame from the first base. CDR1 and CDR2 were assigned from the germline V gene as MNHEY and SVGAGI. Ends trimmed: V by 6 bases, J by 2 bases; bases unmatched to a gene: 7. The sample is drawn from a study of cytomegalovirus exposure and HLA in healthy donors (dated by TCRdb to about 2017). Describing the broader study: An earlier analysis of 587 of the donors reported 276 Gb of sequence data and 117 million unique TCR beta sequences obtained from some 200 million T cells. In addition to the first cohort of 666 subjects, a separate validation cohort of some 120 different subjects was used. To decide whether each TCR beta V gene segment behaved as functional or pseudogenic, an earlier analysis of approximately 590 of the donors relied on high-throughput TCR beta sequencing. The study was designed to test whether signatures of past pathogen exposure could be identified by cataloging public T cell receptors. Roughly five DR-DQ haplotypes were handled as single units for association and clustering, since linkage in the cohort was strong. To predict cytomegalovirus infection status, the study combined high-throughput TCR immunosequencing, statistical association of individual TCRs with disease status, and machine learning. Typing coverage varied by locus: about 629-630 donors for A, B, C, DRB1 and DQB1; around 560 for DQA1; over 600 for DPA1; more than 450 for DPB1. Donor age, sex, ethnicity and CMV serostatus were compiled alongside the repertoire data. Across about 380 genotyped donors of the cohort, an average of about 250,000 unique TCR beta nucleotide sequences per donor were sequenced, and 15% to 20% of those sequences were non-productive. To study patterns of TCR occurrence, a later analysis re-analyzed previously published TCR beta repertoires from 550 to 800 donors and added high-resolution HLA genotyping. The T cell repertoires of around 670 subjects were profiled by immunosequencing and related to cytomegalovirus serostatus. Class I and class II HLA loci were covered by the typing at four-digit resolution. Among the roughly 400 genotyped donors, approximately 81% belonged to the genetic ancestry cluster associated with self-reported Caucasian donors. An early release that covered some 630 HLA-typed donors contained approximately 300 gigabases of sequencing data and roughly 84 million unique TCR sequences. Every repertoire in the discovery cohort had been generated on one and the same sequencing platform. In the later analysis, no new phenotypic data were used to find candidate immune exposures; instead, reliance was placed on TCR beta sequences and their occurrence across donors. A later genetic analysis took genome-wide SNP genotypes for about three fifths of the 666 donors and used that subset as a discovery cohort.

What the research found in general, with its limitations: A cluster of highly shared sequence variants was judged likely to represent a technical artifact of the sequencing pipeline. Some IMGT-functional V segments, including TRBV6-2 and TRBV6-3, could not be distinguished by the 87-base-pair reads and were therefore excluded. An association between a missense DCLRE1C variant and V-gene and J-gene trimming of TCR beta chains was found in a later genetic analysis and replicated in an independent cohort. Three of the identified cytomegalovirus-associated TCR beta chains were confirmed in vitro to be specific for cytomegalovirus antigens. A further reported finding was that TCR beta sequences accurately predicted the HLA-A and HLA-B alleles for most subjects in the first cohort. Compared with the approximately 710-donor mean, donors in an Asian-associated ancestry cluster had fewer N-insertions in productive TCRs, according to a later genetic analysis. At a false discovery rate of 0.05, a later analysis linked some 18,000 TCR beta sequences to specific HLA alleles. When HLA alleles, especially DR and DQ, strongly co-occurred, TCR associations were difficult to assign to individual alleles. The study listed 150 to 200 TCR beta chains as associated with cytomegalovirus. A later analysis reported that several top co-occurrence clusters appeared linked to parvovirus B19, influenza, CMV and Epstein-Barr virus. Most TCR sequences were seen in very few donors, while some public TCRs were found in many individuals. This cohort had only TCR beta chains sequenced, and the lack of alpha or paired-chain data limited which features could be detected. Presence/absence analyses assumed roughly uniform sequencing depth across donors, an assumption that may not hold. Approximately 18 rarely observed V segments, including chromosome 9 orphons, were excluded from the earlier analysis of approximately 500 of the donors because counts were too low. The authors suggested that the approach could potentially be generalized to other disease states and immunological phenotypes. In a later analysis, most CMV-associated TCR beta chains were found to appear HLA-restricted, with HLA associations seemingly driven largely by CMV exposure. Correlated functional status among segregating V segments might be attributable to linkage disequilibrium, but an unknown experimental factor could not be ruled out. CMV serostatus was the only immune exposure information available for the cohort. HLA typing was unavailable for some donors at each locus, so association tests used only the typed subset. Broadly in line with IMGT annotations, most TCR beta V segments showed up in productive rearrangements about 87% or about 30% of the time in an earlier analysis of some 590 of the donors. A later analysis found that TCR association rates varied across HLA loci, with DRB1 alleles showing the most associated TCRs and HLA-C alleles the fewest. In a later analysis, HLA-associated TCR beta chains showed more clonal expansion and lower generation probabilities than non-associated chains that were equally common. The classifier was reported to diagnose cytomegalovirus status with high specificity and sensitivity in both the original cohort and the validation cohort.

The sequenced material came from PBMCs. This sequence was found in a woman in her forties in good health and CMV-seronegative. Rearrangement joined TRBV6-5 to TRBJ2-3; the central 8 bases match TRBD2. The CDR3 protein sequence reads: CASRIAGNPTDTQYF. DNA sequence: TGTGCCAGCAGAATAGCGGGGAACCCCACAGATACGCAGTATTTT.